In this sample, the clone carrying this T cell receptor beta chain turned up a few times. The CDR3 extends over 12 amino acids. Germline V gene data show CDR1 as MGHDK and CDR2 as SYGVNS. With 6 bases removed from V and 3 bases from J, the gap between germline ends came to 9 bases. These data are taken from a study of CD8+ T cells in alopecia areata. Treatment: oral pan-JAK inhibitor, 5-10 mg twice daily. cDNA prepared by RNA extraction and subsequent reverse transcription served as the template for sequencing. Repertoires were generated with immunoSEQ multiplex PCR, while TCRdb's copy carries only in-frame clones and drops some. Of about 150,000 clones listed, approximately 65% are singletons.

This sequence joins TRBV25-1 and TRBJ2-7; possible D gene TRBD1, 5 bases. This receptor was taken from a human donor with alopecia areata. The material was CD4+ T cells sorted from blood, obtained at week 4, from a patient treated with tofacitinib. The CDR3 here is CASSDQGYEQYF. DNA of the CDR3: TGTGCCAGCAGCGATCAGGGCTACGAGCAGTACTTC.